The 2 T cell receptor beta chains below all came from one sample that was sequenced in a study of blood T cell repertoires in COVID-19. Method: immunoSEQ multiplex PCR; TCRdb's copy keeps in-frame clones and lacks some. The table records 370,000 or so clones, roughly 86% of them present only once. Sample: peripheral blood. These receptors originate from a human donor with acute or convalescent COVID-19. The donor label of this sample is uncertain.

The chain carries TRBV4-2 and TRBJ1-6; 9 nucleotides agree with TRBD1. Per germline, CDR1 LGHNA and CDR2 YNFKEQ. The V and J ends lost 4 bases and 7 bases, in that order; junction bases with no gene match: 2. The CDR3 is 14 amino acids. The CDR3 DNA follows: TGTGCCAGCAGCCCCGGGACAGGGAATTCACCCCTCCACTTT. As protein: CASSPGTGNSPLHF.

The CDR3 loop is CASSYREKLFF. The CDR3, as DNA: TGTGCCAGCAGTTATCGGGAAAAACTGTTTTTT. The rearrangement joins TRBV6-5 to TRBJ1-4; D gene unclear. Trimming removed 3 bases at V and 8 bases at J, with 4 bases between. Germline V lookup: CDR1 MNHEY, CDR2 SVGAGI. The CDR3 length is 11 residues.